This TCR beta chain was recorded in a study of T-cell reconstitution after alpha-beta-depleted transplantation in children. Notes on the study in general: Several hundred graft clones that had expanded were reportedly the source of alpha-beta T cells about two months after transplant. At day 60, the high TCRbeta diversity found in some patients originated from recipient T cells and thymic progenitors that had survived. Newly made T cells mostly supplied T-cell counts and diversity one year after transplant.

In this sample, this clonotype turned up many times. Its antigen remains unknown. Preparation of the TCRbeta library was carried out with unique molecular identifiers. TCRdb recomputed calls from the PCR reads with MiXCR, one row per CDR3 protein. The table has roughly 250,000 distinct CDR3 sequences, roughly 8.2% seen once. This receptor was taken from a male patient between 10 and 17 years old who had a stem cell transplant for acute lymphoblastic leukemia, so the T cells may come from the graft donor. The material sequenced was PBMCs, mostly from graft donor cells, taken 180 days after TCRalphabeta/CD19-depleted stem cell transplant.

This CDR3 reads CASSLSRVTEAFF. The CDR3, as DNA: TGCGCCAGCAGCTTGTCGCGGGTCACTGAAGCTTTCTTT. The chain is built from TRBV5-1 and TRBJ1-1; D gene ambiguous. The CDR3 length is 13 residues. The germline CDR1 and CDR2 sequences are SGHRS and YFSETQ. V gave up 1 base and J gave up 4 bases, with 8 bases separating them.